The 29 T cell receptor delta chains below all came from one sample that was sequenced in a study of γδ T cells in repeated Plasmodium falciparum infection. Gammadelta T cells were flow-sorted from PBMC into Vgamma9/Vdelta2+ and Vdelta2-negative populations for bulk analysis. TCRdb re-called the multiplex PCR reads using CATT. The sample includes over 45,000 delta-chain clones, 1.6% of them seen just once. Sequenced: gamma-delta T cells from blood. The receptor source for this set is a pool of human donors (malaria-infected and uninfected, not separated).

In its sample, this clone was seen many times. A far larger clone lies a single base away; this is likely a read error. The chain employs TRDV1 and TRDJ1; 13 bases align to TRDD3. Germline V gene sequence: CDR1 TSWWSYY, CDR2 QGS. CDR3 size: 25 residues. The CDR3 region is CAIGEISAPSRAPYWGIRVTIGLIF. Here the CDR3 DNA reads TGTGCTATTGGGGAAATTTCGGCTCCCTCTCGGGCCCCGTACTGGGGGATACGGGTTACAATAGGACTCATCTTT.

This clone appeared many times. TCRdb shows a much larger clone's protein in place of this DNA's translation, and the two differ at residue 12, likely through a read error; the protein shown is translated from the DNA. V is TRDV1 and J is TRDJ1; D could derive from TRDD2 or TRDD3 (6 bases each). Germline CDR1 is TSWWSYY and CDR2 is QGS. With 0 bases removed from V and 1 base from J, the gap between germline ends came to 21 bases. The CDR3 is 19 residues long. The CDR3 DNA reads as TGTGCTCTTGGGGAACTCCGTCCTACATGGGGGGTACGCACCGATAAACTCATCTTT. Its protein is CALGELRPTWGVRTDKLIF.

V gene TRDV2 combines with J gene TRDJ3, with 8 bases identical to TRDD3. The J gene was not available in TCRdb and was assigned here by matching the DNA to germline segments. Per the germline V gene, CDR1 is GEAIGNYY and CDR2 is EKD. This CDR3 is built from 20 residues. The V gene end was trimmed by 3 bases and the J gene end by 0 bases; junction bases not matched to a gene: 12. CDR3 amino acids: CACDGVLGAQDSWDTRQMFF. CDR3 nucleotide sequence: TGTGCCTGTGACGGGGTACTGGGGGCCCAGGACTCCTGGGACACCCGACAGATGTTTTTC.

This clone appeared many times. This DNA translates differently at residue 4 from the TCRdb protein, which is that of a much larger clone; a read error is likely, and the protein shown is the DNA's own translation. The chain links TRDV1 to TRDJ1; D remains unclear. Germline lookup yields CDR1 TSWWSYY and CDR2 QGS. CDR3 length equals 20 residues. The CDR3 here is CALVERGDSPRRRFTDKLIF. The CDR3 nucleotides are TGTGCTCTTGTGGAACGGGGCGATAGCCCTCGCCGACGTTTCACCGATAAACTCATCTTT.

At least ten counts were recorded for this clone. V is TRDV2 and J is TRDJ1; tentative D call: TRDD3 (6 bases). No J gene is reported in TCRdb; it was inferred here by comparing the DNA with germline. This CDR3 comprises 17 residues. V lost 1 base, J lost 7 bases, and 24 bases lay in between. Germline V gives CDR1 GEAIGNYY, CDR2 EKD. The CDR3 region is CACDTVGDRVPKAKLIF. The CDR3 nucleotides read TGTGCCTGTGACACTGTCGGGGATCGAGTACCTAAAGCTAAACTCATCTTT.

This clone has a handful of counts. This DNA's translation differs at residue 11 from TCRdb's protein, which comes from a much larger clone; a read error is likely, and the protein shown is translated from the DNA. This chain joins TRDV1 and TRDJ1, with unresolved D. V was shortened by 3 bases and J by 4 bases, with 21 bases between the two germline ends. The length of the CDR3 is 17 residues. Germline V gene lookup returns CDR1 TSWWSYY and CDR2 QGS. In nucleotides, the CDR3 is TGTGCTCTTGGGGACAATTCCAACTCCTGGATGCGCGATAAACTCATCTTT. Amino acid sequence: CALGDNSNSWMRDKLIF.

This clone has more than one count but fewer than ten. The amino acid sequence in TCRdb belongs to a much larger clone and departs from this DNA's translation at residue 3, likely a sequencing read error; the sequence shown is translated from the DNA. The chain recombines TRDV1 with TRDJ1, with D possibly matching TRDD3 (5 bases). CDR3 length equals 14 residues. Germline values: CDR1 TSWWSYY, CDR2 QGS. The CDR3 protein is CAIGEPDPLLKLIF. CDR3 nucleotide sequence: TGTGCTATTGGGGAACCGGATCCTTTGCTGAAACTCATCTTT.

This clone showed up just a few times. It differs at one base from a far larger clone, so likely a read error. Other DNA sequences of this sample code for an identical CDR3. The gene calls are TRDV1 and TRDJ1; possible D gene TRDD3, 6 bases. The CDR3 contains 22 residues. The V gene's germline CDR1 is TSWWSYY and CDR2 QGS. The CDR3 nucleotides are TGTGCCCTTGGGGGTCCTTCGTATACAAAAAAGGACATGAAGGGGATTCCCGATAAACTCATCTTT. Its protein product is CALGGPSYTKKDMKGIPDKLIF.

Points on this clone: This likely traces to a read error, being one base from a far larger clone. The same CDR3 arises from other DNA sequences in this sample as well. V gene TRDV1 combines with J gene TRDJ1, with TRDD3 as a possible D gene (6 bases). Because TCRdb records no J gene, it was assigned here through a match of the DNA to germline. This CDR3 contains 15 residues. In germline, CDR1 is TSWWSYY, CDR2 QGS. The DNA of the CDR3 is TGCGCTCTTGGAGGGATAGGGACCGTAACCGATAAACTCATCTTT. Translating it yields CALGGIGTVTDKLIF.

The table lists this clone with many counts. TCRdb's entry gives the protein of a much larger clone, which mismatches this DNA's translation at residue 18, likely from a read error; the protein reported here is translated from the DNA. The chain carries TRDV1 and TRDJ1, with TRDD3 identical over 8 bases. Per the germline V gene, CDR1 is TSWWSYY and CDR2 is QGS. The CDR3 consists of 22 residues. The CDR3: CALGFSGYTPLGDRTYTGKLIF. The CDR3 region has the DNA TGTGCTCTTGGGTTTTCCGGCTACACACCCCTGGGGGACCGAACCTACACCGGTAAACTCATCTTT.

Comments on this clone: This likely reflects a read error, since a far larger clone is one base away. V usage is TRDV2 and J usage is TRDJ1, with 8 positions matching TRDD3. No J gene was available from TCRdb, and it was assigned here by a germline match of the DNA. The germline gives CDR1 GEAIGNYY, CDR2 EKD. V lost 5 bases and J lost 9; bases outside the gene matches: 10. The CDR3 is 13 amino acids. The DNA of the CDR3 is TGTGCCTGTGCCTGTACTGGGGGGTGGCAACTCATCTTT. Translation: CACACTGGWQLIF.

This clone was observed a handful of times. The TCRdb protein comes from a much larger clone and disagrees with this DNA's translation at residue 10, likely due to a read error; the protein given here is derived from the DNA. The chain couples TRDV1 to TRDJ1, with 9 bases aligning to TRDD3. Since TCRdb gives no J gene, matching the DNA to germline was used here to assign it. Germline CDR1 TSWWSYY, CDR2 QGS. V dropped 9 bases and J dropped 0; count of bases not matched to a gene: 26. This CDR3 is 21 amino acids long. DNA of the CDR3: TGTGCTCTCCGCCGTCTAATCTGGGGGATGCAGGGAGGCCAGTACACCGATAAACTCATCTTT. It codes for CALRRLIWGMQGGQYTDKLIF.

Comments on this clone: TCRdb's protein for this DNA is that of a much larger clone and differs from the translation at residue 18, likely a read error; the protein shown is the DNA translation. The genes are TRDV1 and TRDJ1; TRDD3 aligns across 8 bases. The germline gives CDR1 TSWWSYY, CDR2 QGS. This CDR3 is built from 21 residues. J was trimmed by 9 bases and V by 2 bases; bases with no gene match: 29. CDR3 DNA: TGTGCTCTTGGGGAAGGATCTAGATTTCCCTATTTACTGGGGGCCATTGATGAACTCATCTTT. The encoded protein is CALGEGSRFPYLLGAIDELIF.

This clone was detected many times. At residue 12, the translated DNA and the protein in TCRdb do not agree; the protein given here is derived from the DNA. The gene calls are TRDV1 and TRDJ1; TRDD2 might be the D (6 bases). Germline lookup yields CDR1 TSWWSYY and CDR2 QGS. The V gene lost 1 base and the J gene lost 4 bases, with 25 bases spanning the gap. The CDR3 spans 19 residues. This CDR3 reads CALGEPTPFQLVDFDKLIF. Written as DNA, the CDR3 is TGTGCTCTTGGGGAACCTACTCCCTTCCAACTGGTGGATTTCGATAAACTCATCTTT.

This clone was recorded many times. The J gene is TRDJ1, the V gene TRDV2; 10 nucleotides match TRDD3. The J segment lost 2 bases and the V segment lost 0 bases, leaving 8 bases of the junction unmatched. CDR1 is GEAIGNYY and CDR2 is EKD in the germline V gene. This CDR3 contains 17 residues. In DNA form, the CDR3 reads TGTGCCTGTGACACCTTGTCCGGGGGATACGCTACCGATAAACTCATCTTT. This gives the protein CACDTLSGGYATDKLIF.

Comments on this clone: The TCRdb protein, from a much larger clone, departs from this DNA's translation at residues 14 and 16, likely by read error; the protein shown derives from the DNA. This chain links TRDV2 with TRDJ3, with 13 bases fitting TRDD3. CDR1 GEAIGNYY and CDR2 EKD come from the germline V gene. The length of the CDR3 is 19 residues. The CDR3 reads CACDTLLGDTLGDARRMFF. The CDR3 DNA follows: TGTGCCTGTGACACCCTACTGGGGGATACGCTGGGGGACGCCCGACGGATGTTTTTC.

Of note for this clone: The protein TCRdb gives is from a much larger clone and does not agree with this DNA's translation at residue 10, likely a read error; the protein shown here comes from the DNA. This sequence joins TRDV1 and TRDJ1, with D unresolved. The J gene comes from matching the DNA to germline here; TCRdb lacks it. V lost 0 bases to trimming and J lost 3 bases, with 14 bases between them. The germline gives CDR1 TSWWSYY, CDR2 QGS. CDR3 length equals 16 residues. The CDR3 region has the DNA TGTGCTCTTGGGGAACTAAGCACCGGGGCGGCCGATAAACTCATCTTT. This gives the protein CALGELSTGAADKLIF.

Details on this clone: This DNA's translation differs at residue 3 from TCRdb's protein, which comes from a much larger clone; a read error is likely, and the protein shown is translated from the DNA. The V call is TRDV1, the J call TRDJ1; 8 bases match TRDD3. Germline values: CDR1 TSWWSYY, CDR2 QGS. The CDR3 runs to 20 residues. This CDR3 is CAPGELNPNYWGWRTDKLIF. In nucleotides, the CDR3 is TGTGCTCCTGGGGAACTAAATCCCAACTACTGGGGGTGGAGAACCGATAAACTCATCTTT.

To note about this clone: This likely came from a read error, as a far larger clone is one base away. This sample also contains other DNA sequences that code for the same CDR3. This chain uses TRDV1 with TRDJ1; 8 bases line up with TRDD3. CDR1 is TSWWSYY, CDR2 QGS, per germline. CDR3 length: 19 residues. Written as DNA, the CDR3 is TGTGCCCTTGGGGAACTATCCTACCAGGGGGATAGCTACACCGATAAACTCATCTTT. It specifies CALGELSYQGDSYTDKLIF.

This clone has only a few counts. The translation of this DNA and the TCRdb protein of a much larger clone differ at residue 3, probably owing to a read error; the protein shown here is translated from the DNA. This chain uses TRDV2 with TRDJ1, with 11 bases aligning to TRDD3. Since TCRdb gives no J gene, matching the DNA to germline was used here to assign it. Germline V gives CDR1 GEAIGNYY, CDR2 EKD. The CDR3 runs to 19 residues. The CDR3, as DNA: TGTGCCCGTGACACCATTACTGGGGGATATAAAGTTTCCGACGATAAACTCATCTTT. Protein: CARDTITGGYKVSDDKLIF.

Comment on this clone: A far larger clone is a single base away, which makes a read error likely. Other nucleotide sequences in the sample specify the same CDR3. The V gene is TRDV3, the J gene TRDJ1; tentative D call: TRDD3 (6 bases). The CDR3 is 13 amino acids. CDR1 is TVYSNPD and CDR2 is GDNSRS in the germline V gene (reference sequence). V was trimmed by 5 bases and J by 1 base, leaving 14 bases between them. The CDR3 protein is CALLGTSTDKLIF. The CDR3, as DNA: TGTGCCCTGCTGGGGACCTCCACCGATAAACTCATCTTT. The full variable domain, rest sourced from reference TRDV3 and TRDJ1, is CDKVTQSSPDQTVASGSEVVLLCTYDTVYSNPDLFWYRIRPDYSFQFVFYGDNSRSEGADFTQGRFSVKHILTQKAFHLVISPVRTEDSATYYCALLGTSTDKLIFGKGTRVTVEP.

This clone came up many times. A much larger clone sits a single nucleotide away, making a read error possible. At the DNA level, this CDR3 is encoded by other sequences in the same sample as well. The J gene is TRDJ1, the V gene TRDV1; weak D call: TRDD1 (6 bases). Germline V gives CDR1 TSWWSYY, CDR2 QGS. V gave up 6 bases and J gave up 0 bases, with 26 bases separating them. This CDR3 contains 19 residues. CDR3 DNA sequence: TGTGCTCTTGGTGAAATATGGTTCCCCCGAAATACTTACACCGATAAACTCATCTTT. Translating it yields CALGEIWFPRNTYTDKLIF.

Of note for this clone: This likely came from a read error, as a far larger clone is one base away. Other DNA sequences within the sample encode an identical CDR3. V gene TRDV1 combines with J gene TRDJ1, with 12 bases fitting TRDD3. As TCRdb names no J gene, one was assigned here on the basis of a DNA match to germline. Per germline, CDR1 TSWWSYY and CDR2 QGS. There are 28 residues in the CDR3. The CDR3: CALGELVSNGLASNTGGYPLWTTDKLIF. The DNA for the CDR3 is TGTGCCCTTGGGGAACTAGTCTCAAATGGCCTCGCCTCGAACACTGGGGGATACCCCCTTTGGACCACCGATAAACTCATCTTT.

The chain couples TRDV1 to TRDJ1; 9 bases are a match to TRDD3. The J gene is absent in TCRdb and was assigned here via DNA matching to germline. The CDR3 consists of 22 residues. Trimming removed 5 bases from V and 0 bases from J; junction bases left unmatched: 25. Germline-derived CDR1 and CDR2 are TSWWSYY and QGS. The DNA of the CDR3 is TGTGCTCTTGGGCTCCCATTAGGCCGTAGTACTGGGGGACCCCTGTACACCGATAAACTCATCTTT. Protein: CALGLPLGRSTGGPLYTDKLIF.

This clone showed up just a few times. TCRdb lists the protein of a much larger clone for this DNA, which differs at residue 5, so this is likely a read error; the protein given here is translated from the DNA itself. This chain connects TRDV1 to TRDJ1; maybe TRDD3 (5 bases). The V and J ends lost 3 bases and 2 bases respectively, with 25 bases between them. This CDR3 spans 19 amino acids. Germline-derived CDR1 and CDR2 are TSWWSYY and QGS. The CDR3 region is CALGDRPGSAHHVTDKLIF. The CDR3 DNA is TGTGCTCTTGGGGATCGGCCTGGGTCGGCCCACCATGTAACCGATAAACTCATCTTT.

This clone was counted ten times or more. The chain combines TRDV1 with TRDJ1; 8 positions match TRDD3. The germline gives CDR1 TSWWSYY, CDR2 QGS. V gave up 2 bases and J gave up 0 bases; unmatched junction bases: 17. This CDR3 spans 20 amino acids. As DNA, the CDR3 is TGTGCTCTTGGGGAAGGAGATACCTACGGGATACGACTGTACACCGATAAACTCATCTTT. Amino acid sequence: CALGEGDTYGIRLYTDKLIF.

In this sample, this clone turned up a few times. With only one base between it and a far larger clone, this is likely a read error. This sample includes further DNA sequences coding for the same CDR3. V is TRDV1 and J is TRDJ3, with 11 bases that match TRDD3. Germline matching of the DNA provided the J gene here, since TCRdb leaves it blank. The CDR3 has 23 residues. Per germline, CDR1 TSWWSYY and CDR2 QGS. The chain's CDR3 is CALGETTFPWGIPTSWDTRQMFF. The CDR3 DNA reads as TGTGCTCTTGGGGAAACGACCTTCCCCTGGGGGATACCCACCTCCTGGGACACCAGACAGATGTTTTTC.

Concerning this clone itself: It is likely a read error: a sequence one base away is far more abundant. This sample includes further DNA sequences coding for the same CDR3. The chain joins TRDV1 to TRDJ1; 8 bases align to TRDD3. CDR3 size: 20 residues. Germline V lookup: CDR1 TSWWSYY, CDR2 QGS. J lost 0 bases, V lost 2 bases, and 17 bases had no gene match. In nucleotides, the CDR3 is TGTGCTCTTGGGGAAGACCGTATCCTTCTTACTGGGGGGTACACCGATAAACTCATCTTT. Protein: CALGEDRILLTGGYTDKLIF.

This clone was picked up a small number of times. A single base is all that separates this from a far larger clone, so a read error is likely. Distinct nucleotide sequences in the sample also encode this CDR3. For the CDR3, the DNA is TGTGCCTCCTGGCCCTCCTACGTATCTGGACGCTCCTGGGACACCCGACAGATGTTTTTC. Protein product: CASWPSYVSGRSWDTRQMFF. The rearrangement uses TRDV3 and TRDJ3, with D perhaps TRDD2 (6 bases). The CDR3 spans 20 residues. Trimming pared 4 bases from V and 0 bases from J, leaving 25 bases between. Germline V gene lookup returns CDR1 TVYSNPD and CDR2 GDNSRS (reference sequence).